What follows are 4 T cell receptor beta chains derived from one specimen sequenced in a study of esophageal squamous cell carcinoma under preoperative chemotherapy. TCRdb fed the PCR reads into MiXCR, producing one record per CDR3 protein. The sample yields more than 15,000 distinct CDR3 sequences, 40% to 55% seen once. Indicated time point: before preoperative PTX-NDP chemotherapy. The sample was acquired from a patient given preoperative chemotherapy. The receptor source for this set is a human donor with esophageal squamous cell carcinoma. The donor label of this sample is uncertain.

V is TRBV7-3 and J is TRBJ2-3; no reliable D call. CDR3 length equals 13 residues. Looked up from germline, CDR1 is SGHTA and CDR2 is FQGTGA. Trimming pared 8 bases from V and 2 bases from J, leaving 11 bases between. The CDR3 bases are TGTGCCAGCGGCGCACACGACACAGATACGCAGTATTTT. Translation gives CASGAHDTDTQYF.

With regard to this clonotype: A read error may produce the germline difference seen at one junction end. V and J are TRBV6-5 and TRBJ2-6; D is possibly TRBD2 (6 bases). The length of the CDR3 is 17 residues. The germline V gene encodes CDR1 MNHEY and CDR2 SVGAGI. The CDR3 DNA follows: TGTGCCAGCAGTTACTCGAGAGGCGGGGCGGGGCCCGAGGCCCTGTATTTC. This gives the protein CASSYSRGGAGPEALYF.

This clonotype was detected only once. The rearrangement uses TRBV6-1 and TRBJ2-2; 7 nucleotides match TRBD1. TRBJ2-3 matches the DNA end more closely, so the J call is doubtful. Germline CDR1 reads MNHNS; CDR2 reads SASEGT. The CDR3 loop spans 15 amino acids. The CDR3 DNA reads as TGTGCCAGCGAGGGGGCCCGGGCGAACACCGGGGCGCAGTATTTT. This translates into CASEGARANTGAQYF.

This clonotype was seen a handful of times. The chain employs TRBV10-2 and TRBJ2-3, with unresolved D. CDR1 and CDR2 from the germline V gene are WSHSY and SAAADI. The CDR3 is 14 residues long. The germline V and J ends were trimmed by 7 bases and 1 base, with 12 bases remaining between them. The chain's CDR3 is CASNGFGGTDTQYF. In DNA, the CDR3 is TGCGCCAGCAATGGGTTTGGGGGCACAGATACGCAGTATTTT.